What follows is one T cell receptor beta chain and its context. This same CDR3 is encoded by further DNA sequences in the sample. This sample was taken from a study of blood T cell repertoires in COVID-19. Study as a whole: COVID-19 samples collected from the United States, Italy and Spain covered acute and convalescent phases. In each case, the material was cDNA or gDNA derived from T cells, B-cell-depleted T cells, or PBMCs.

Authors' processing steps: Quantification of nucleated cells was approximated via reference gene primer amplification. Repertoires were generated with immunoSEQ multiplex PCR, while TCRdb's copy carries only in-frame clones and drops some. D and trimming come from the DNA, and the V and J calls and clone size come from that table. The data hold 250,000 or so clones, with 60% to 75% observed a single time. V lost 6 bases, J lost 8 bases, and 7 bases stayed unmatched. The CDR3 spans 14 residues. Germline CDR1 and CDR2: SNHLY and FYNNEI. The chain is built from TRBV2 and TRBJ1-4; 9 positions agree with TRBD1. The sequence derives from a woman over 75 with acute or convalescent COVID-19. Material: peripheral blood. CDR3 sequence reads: CASSPGQGDEKLFF. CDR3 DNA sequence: TGTGCCAGCAGCCCGGGACAGGGAGACGAAAAACTGTTTTTT. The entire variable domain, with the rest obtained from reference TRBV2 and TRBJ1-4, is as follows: EPEVTQTPSHQVTQMGQEVILRCVPISNHLYFYWYRQILGQKVEFLVSFYNNEISEKSEIFDDQFSVERPDGSNFTLKIRSTKLEDSAMYFCASSPGQGDEKLFFGSGTQLSVL.